A selection of T cell receptor beta chains follows, all from one sample in a study of beta chain features in type 1 diabetes. Produced via immunoSEQ multiplex PCR; TCRdb's table is partial and in-frame only. This sample yields 200,000 to 250,000 clones, of which approximately 10% are seen a single time; approximately 1.3% belongs to the top ten. The sequencing sample was made of central memory CD4+ T cells from blood. The source is a young man in good health. Both conserved end residues are part of each CDR3. D genes are given only for firm matches. Rows give clone size only sometimes, using once, few, many, or a class for an expanded clone.

D gene	clone size	V gene	J gene	CDR3 protein	CDR3 DNA
-	-	TRBV9	TRBJ2-2	CASSAVQGFINTGELFF	TGTGCCAGCAGCGCTGTACAAGGTTTCATTAACACCGGGGAGCTGTTTTTT
-	few	TRBV7-3	TRBJ1-2	CASSRAYGYTF	TGTGCCAGCAGCCGGGCTTATGGCTACACCTTC
TRBD1	many	TRBV29-1	TRBJ2-5	CSGRQGQETQYF	TGCAGCGGGAGACAGGGGCAAGAGACCCAGTACTTC
-	-	TRBV30	TRBJ1-2	CAWRRTESGTNYGYTF	TGTGCCTGGAGGCGGACGGAGAGCGGGACTAACTATGGCTACACCTTC
-	-	TRBV4-3	TRBJ1-4	CASSQELVEKLFF	TGCGCCAGCAGCCAAGAATTAGTGGAAAAACTGTTTTTT
-	few	TRBV28	TRBJ2-1	CASSLRPPDEQFF	TGTGCCAGCAGTTTGCGCCCGCCGGATGAGCAGTTCTTC
TRBD2	few	TRBV5-1	TRBJ2-5	CASSPPGTSGKETQYF	TGCGCCAGCAGCCCTCCAGGGACTAGCGGTAAAGAGACCCAGTACTTC
-	-	TRBV5-1	TRBJ2-1	CASSFGGNEQFF	TGCGCCAGCAGCTTTGGAGGGAATGAGCAGTTCTTC
TRBD2	few	TRBV5-1	TRBJ2-7	CASSFISGTSGTEQYF	TGCGCCAGCAGCTTCATTAGTGGGACTAGCGGGACCGAGCAGTACTTC
TRBD2	-	TRBV5-6	TRBJ2-5	CASSLVASGSPETQYF	TGTGCCAGCAGCTTGGTCGCTAGCGGGAGTCCAGAGACCCAGTACTTC
-	-	TRBV14	TRBJ2-7	CASSQEVVRRGKRTGYEQYF	TGTGCCAGCAGCCAAGAGGTTGTGCGTCGAGGGAAAAGGACTGGGTACGAGCAGTACTTC
-	-	TRBV7-3	TRBJ2-7	CASSLTGRAGEQYF	TGTGCCAGCAGCTTAACGGGACGAGCTGGCGAGCAGTACTTC
TRBD2	-	TRBV5-1	TRBJ2-1	CASSLFSGGQFF	TGCGCCAGCAGCCTCTTTAGCGGGGGGCAGTTCTTC
-	-	TRBV30	TRBJ2-7	CAWSPGTYYEQYF	TGTGCCTGGAGCCCAGGGACTTACTACGAGCAGTACTTC
TRBD1	few	TRBV7-9	TRBJ2-7	CASSLATWTGGSYEQYF	TGTGCCAGCAGCTTAGCGACTTGGACAGGGGGCAGTTACGAGCAGTACTTC
-	-	TRBV18	TRBJ2-5	CASSHQETQYF	TGTGCCAGCTCACACCAAGAGACCCAGTACTTC
TRBD2	few	TRBV5-4	TRBJ2-7	CASSAGTSGRFEQYF	TGTGCCAGCAGCGCCGGGACTAGCGGGAGATTCGAGCAGTACTTC
-	many	TRBV7-2	TRBJ2-5	CASSLVGLLEETQYF	TGTGCCAGCAGCTTAGTTGGTCTCCTTGAAGAGACCCAGTACTTC
-	few	TRBV7-8	TRBJ2-5	CASSLLAGVDKETQYF	TGTGCCAGCAGCCTCTTGGCAGGGGTTGATAAGGAGACCCAGTACTTC
-	-	TRBV5-4	TRBJ1-1	CASSFVGASAEAFF	TGTGCCAGCAGCTTCGTTGGGGCGTCTGCCGAAGCTTTCTTT
-	-	TRBV5-5	TRBJ2-7	CASSFSGGLSEQYF	TGTGCCAGCAGCTTCAGTGGGGGGCTGTCCGAGCAGTACTTC
TRBD1	-	TRBV29-1	TRBJ1-1	CSVAGLRQGGGAFF	TGCAGCGTTGCCGGTCTCCGACAGGGCGGGGGAGCTTTCTTT
TRBD1	few	TRBV6-6	TRBJ2-3	CASCRGDRGTDTQYF	TGTGCCAGCTGCCGGGGGGACAGGGGAACAGATACGCAGTATTTT
TRBD2	few	TRBV27	TRBJ2-5	CASSLERGGTQYF	TGTGCCAGCAGTTTAGAGCGGGGAGGGACCCAGTACTTC
TRBD2	-	TRBV2	TRBJ2-2	CASSYSSGHTGELFF	TGTGCCAGCAGCTACTCTAGCGGGCACACCGGGGAGCTGTTTTTT
-	-	TRBV18	TRBJ2-3	CASSPPGVTDTQYF	TGTGCCAGCTCACCACCGGGAGTCACAGATACGCAGTATTTT